The 10 T cell receptor beta chains reported below all come from one sample, sequenced in a study of T cells expressing NK-cell markers. Using the 5' RACE reads, TCRdb records one entry per CDR3 protein without DNA. Recorded here are 400,000 to 550,000 distinct CDR3 sequences; the top ten clones represent 6% to 8%. The sample consisted of blood T cells: a sorted CD56 or NKG2C T cell subset, CD4+ or CD8+ T cells, or bulk PBMC T cells (not recorded which). All receptors derive from a woman aged 18 to 75 in good health.

V gene TRBV5-1 combines with J gene TRBJ2-3; TCRdb designates TRBD1, a call that cannot be tested without DNA. Germline V lookup: CDR1 SGHRS, CDR2 YFSETQ. The CDR3 spans 15 residues. This CDR3 is CASSLPAGDTDTQYF.

The chain carries TRBV29-1 and TRBJ2-4; TCRdb indicates TRBD1, and absent DNA this call remains unverified. Germline assignment: CDR1 SQVTM and CDR2 ANQGSEA. The CDR3 is 13 amino acids. CDR3 amino acids: CSVVDPFPNIQYF.

The CDR3 region is CASSLGKQGTPGYGYTF. The chain has TRBV12-3 or TRBV12-4 and TRBJ1-2; lacking DNA, the TRBD1 call made by TCRdb goes unchecked. This CDR3 contains 17 residues.

V gene TRBV18 combines with J gene TRBJ2-2; TCRdb gives TRBD1 as the D gene, but with no DNA this cannot be confirmed. The germline V gene has CDR1 KGHSH and CDR2 LQKENI. The CDR3 length is 16 residues. CDR3 in amino acids: CASSQQGRPYTGELFF.

The V call is TRBV12-3 or TRBV12-4, the J call TRBJ1-1; TCRdb gives TRBD1 as the D gene, but with no DNA this cannot be confirmed. The length of the CDR3 is 15 residues. CDR3 residues: CASSLPGAKNTEAFF.

This sequence joins TRBV7-9 and TRBJ2-3; the TCRdb call, TRBD1, lacks DNA for checking. This CDR3 comprises 15 residues. Germline CDR1 is SEHNR and CDR2 is FQNEAQ (reference sequence). CDR3 amino acids: CASSLGTGDADTQYF.

The rearrangement joins TRBV18 to TRBJ2-5; with no DNA, the TCRdb D assignment of TRBD2 cannot be verified. The V gene's germline CDR1 is KGHSH and CDR2 LQKENI. The CDR3 has 15 residues. The CDR3 sequence is CASSPSSGGEETQYF.

This chain connects TRBV5-6 to TRBJ2-2. CDR3 length equals 15 residues. Germline V gives CDR1 SGHDT, CDR2 YYEEEE. This CDR3 is CASSLTALQTGELFF.

V and J are TRBV20-1 and TRBJ2-7; TCRdb's assignment of TRBD2 cannot be checked, as there is no DNA. There are 16 residues in the CDR3. CDR1 DFQATT and CDR2 SNEGSKA come from the germline V gene (reference sequence). The CDR3 sequence is CSAAGLAGGLSYEQYF.

This chain uses TRBV29-1 with TRBJ1-2. This CDR3 region has 13 residues. Germline assignment: CDR1 SQVTM and CDR2 ANQGSEA. The CDR3 reads CSVEEVTGRGYTF.